Following are 28 T cell receptor beta chains from one sample sequenced in a study of precursors of human CD4 cytotoxic T cells. TCRdb fed the reads into MiXCR, producing one record per CDR3 protein. The sample yields some 800 distinct CDR3 sequences, around a sixth seen once. Sorted CD4+ central memory, effector memory, IL-7R-high TEMRA and IL-7R-negative TEMRA cells underwent bulk UMI sequencing. Sequenced input: memory CD4+ T cells from blood (PBMCs). The receptor set was obtained from a human donor in good health.

As regards this clonotype: Since no conserved phenylalanine or tryptophan closes the CDR3, a read error is the likely cause. The rearrangement uses TRBV24-1 and TRBJ1-2, with D possibly TRBD1 on 5 matching bases. CDR3 length equals 13 residues. Germline CDR1 KGHDR, CDR2 SFDVKD. Trimming removed 4 bases at V and 5 bases at J, with 10 bases between. The CDR3 spells CATSDLTEYGYTI. Written as DNA, the CDR3 is TGTGCCACCAGTGACCTGACAGAGTATGGCTACACCATC.

This clonotype appeared a few times. The chain links TRBV10-3 to TRBJ1-4; 7 bases map to TRBD1. Germline CDR1 is ENHRY and CDR2 is SYGVKD. The V segment lost 6 bases and the J segment 7 bases; nucleotides outside the gene matches: 5. There are 13 residues in the CDR3. The CDR3 loop is CAIRAGGGEKLFF. CDR3 coding DNA: TGTGCCATCAGGGCAGGGGGAGGTGAAAAACTGTTTTTT.

This clonotype was seen more than once but under ten times. The chain has TRBV20-1 and TRBJ1-2, with 7 nucleotides matching TRBD1. Germline V gives CDR1 DFQATT, CDR2 SNEGSKA (reference sequence). The CDR3 contains 12 residues. With V trimmed by 7 bases and J by 3 bases, 5 bases remained unmatched. The CDR3 sequence is CSVPDRHYGYTF. The CDR3 nucleotides read TGCAGTGTTCCGGACAGGCACTATGGCTACACCTTC.

By sample share, this clonotype is large. CDR3: CASGSGSGGSYNEQFF. CDR3 DNA sequence: TGTGCTAGTGGTTCCGGAAGCGGGGGGTCCTACAATGAGCAGTTCTTC. The gene calls are TRBV12-5 and TRBJ2-1, with 9 bases identical to TRBD2. Germline values: CDR1 LGHNT, CDR2 FRNRAP. V shed 4 bases, J shed 1 base, and the junction held 5 bases outside the gene matches. The CDR3 consists of 16 residues.

This chain links TRBV18 with TRBJ2-7, with 7 bases fitting TRBD1. Germline V lookup: CDR1 KGHSH, CDR2 LQKENI. The ends lost 8 bases at V and 0 bases at J; junction bases unmatched: 10. This CDR3 has 15 amino acids. CDR3 sequence: CASTTGTDPSYEQYF. The CDR3 DNA reads as TGTGCCAGCACGACAGGGACAGATCCCTCCTACGAGCAGTACTTC.

This clonotype showed up just a few times. The gene calls are TRBV18 and TRBJ1-1, with D unclear. CDR1 and CDR2 from the germline V gene are KGHSH and LQKENI. This CDR3 has 13 amino acids. V lost 6 bases, J lost 0 bases, and 8 bases lay in between. The CDR3 region has the DNA TGTGCCAGCTCCACTGGGCTGAACACTGAAGCTTTCTTT. Protein sequence: CASSTGLNTEAFF.

The rearrangement uses TRBV20-1 and TRBJ2-1; either TRBD1 or TRBD2 may fit D (6 bases each). The CDR3 runs 11 residues. CDR1 DFQATT and CDR2 SNEGSKA come from the germline V gene (reference sequence). V lost 8 bases, J lost 11 bases, and 16 bases lay in between. CDR3 DNA sequence: TGCAGTCTACCCAGGGGCGGGAAGCAGTTCTTC. This sequence encodes CSLPRGGKQFF.

The chain uses TRBV3-1 and TRBJ1-6; D ambiguous. Trimming stripped 1 base from V and 9 bases from J, with 13 bases between. In germline, CDR1 is LGHDT, CDR2 YNNKEL (reference sequence). This CDR3 has 15 amino acids. The CDR3 sequence: CASSQGGAPGSPLHF. The CDR3 nucleotides read TGTGCCAGCAGCCAAGGAGGCGCCCCAGGTTCACCCCTCCACTTT.

By sample fraction, this clonotype is large. The gene calls are TRBV28 and TRBJ1-2; D unresolved. V lost 3 bases, J lost 5 bases, and 10 bases lay in between. Germline assignment: CDR1 MDHEN and CDR2 SYDVKM. The CDR3 has 13 amino acids. The CDR3 is CASSLRPKYGYTF. CDR3 DNA sequence: TGTGCCAGCAGTTTGAGGCCAAAATATGGCTACACCTTC.

This clonotype ranks as large. The chain couples TRBV29-1 to TRBJ1-1; no clear D gene. V was pared by 7 bases and J by 3 bases, with 15 bases between. The CDR3 covers 13 residues. The V gene's germline CDR1 is SQVTM and CDR2 ANQGSEA. The CDR3 DNA follows: TGCAGCGCCCGGCGGGTTAAGGACACTGAAGCTTTCTTT. This sequence encodes CSARRVKDTEAFF. Full variable domain (rest looked up from reference TRBV29-1 and TRBJ1-1): SAVISQKPSRDICQRGTSLTIQCQVDSQVTMMFWYRQQPGQSLTLIATANQGSEATYESGFVIDKFPISRPNLTFSTLTVSNMSPEDSSIYLCSARRVKDTEAFFGQGTRLTVV.

This clonotype was counted a few times. This chain uses TRBV14 with TRBJ2-5; 9 nucleotides agree with TRBD1. The V gene's germline CDR1 is SGHDN and CDR2 FVKESK. The CDR3 has 15 residues. V was clipped by 4 bases and J by 2 bases; unmatched bases: 5. Here the CDR3 reads CASSLTTGGQETQYF. The DNA for the CDR3 is TGTGCCAGCAGCCTAACGACAGGGGGACAAGAGACCCAGTACTTC. Full variable domain (outside the CDR3, taken from reference TRBV14 and TRBJ2-5): EAGVTQFPSHSVIEKGQTVTLRCDPISGHDNLYWYRRVMGKEIKFLLHFVKESKQDESGMPNNRFLAERTGGTYSTLKVQPAELEDSGVYFCASSLTTGGQETQYFGPGTRLLVL.

This clonotype ranks as large. This chain connects TRBV9 to TRBJ2-2, with TRBD2 matching 12 bases. V shed 0 bases, J shed 5 bases, and the junction held 8 bases outside the gene matches. Looked up from germline, CDR1 is SGDLS and CDR2 is YYNGEE. This CDR3 spans 18 amino acids. The DNA of the CDR3 is TGTGCCAGCAGCGTAGAGGATACTAGCGGGAGGATTACCGGGGAGCTGTTTTTT. It codes for CASSVEDTSGRITGELFF.

This clonotype has more than one count but fewer than ten. The rearrangement joins TRBV10-3 to TRBJ1-6, with D perhaps matching TRBD1 (6 bases). Trimming took off 3 bases at V and 9 bases at J, with 15 bases between the two ends. Germline V gene sequence: CDR1 ENHRY, CDR2 SYGVKD. This CDR3 comprises 15 residues. This chain's CDR3 is CAISELTGNGSPLHF. The CDR3 coding sequence is TGTGCCATCAGTGAACTAACAGGGAATGGTTCACCCCTCCACTTT.

The genes are TRBV20-1 and TRBJ1-2; D is unclear. CDR1 and CDR2 (germline): DFQATT, SNEGSKA (reference sequence). This CDR3 region has 11 residues. V lost 5 bases to trimming and J lost 4 bases, with 8 bases between them. CDR3 sequence: CSAGDPYGYTF. DNA for the CDR3: TGCAGTGCTGGGGATCCCTATGGCTACACCTTC.

The table lists this clonotype with a few counts. The V and J genes are TRBV4-1 and TRBJ2-7, with D possibly matching TRBD1 (6 bases). The CDR3 consists of 17 residues. The germline V gene encodes CDR1 MGHRA and CDR2 YSYEKL. Deletions cut 0 bases from V and 7 bases from J, with 22 bases between. This CDR3 is CASSQEGLGTTPGEQYF. CDR3 coding DNA: TGCGCCAGCAGCCAAGAGGGGCTAGGGACAACTCCGGGAGAGCAGTACTTC.

This clonotype was detected only a few times. The V call is TRBV7-9, the J call TRBJ2-2; 10 bases are a match to TRBD2. V shed 1 base and J 4 bases; nucleotides not matched to a gene: 3. The CDR3 spans 16 residues. Germline V gene lookup returns CDR1 SEHNR and CDR2 FQNEAQ (reference sequence). The CDR3 protein is CASSLGLAGATGELFF. DNA of the CDR3: TGTGCCAGCAGCTTAGGTCTAGCGGGAGCCACCGGGGAGCTGTTTTTT.

V usage is TRBV19 and J usage is TRBJ1-4, with D tentatively TRBD1 (5 bases). V lost 2 bases to trimming and J lost 8 bases, with 15 bases between them. Germline CDR1 is LNHDA and CDR2 is SQIVND (reference sequence). The CDR3 sequence is 15 residues long. In DNA form, the CDR3 reads TGTGCCAGTAGTATACTGGAAGGGGCGAACGAAAAACTGTTTTTT. Its protein is CASSILEGANEKLFF.

This rearrangement joins TRBV18 to TRBJ1-1; D is unclear. The CDR3 totals 16 residues. V was cut by 0 bases and J by 1 base, with 12 bases left in between. CDR1 KGHSH and CDR2 LQKENI come from the germline V gene. Here the CDR3 reads CASSPPGLRGNTEAFF. CDR3 coding DNA: TGTGCCAGCTCACCACCGGGTTTGCGAGGGAACACTGAAGCTTTCTTT.

V gene TRBV2 combines with J gene TRBJ1-5; D gene unclear. The V end was cut by 6 bases, the J end by 0 bases, with 9 bases between. CDR3 length: 14 amino acids. Germline CDR1 and CDR2: SNHLY and FYNNEI. The CDR3 region is CASSADGSNQPQHF. DNA for the CDR3: TGTGCCAGCAGCGCCGATGGTAGCAATCAGCCCCAGCATTTT.

J is TRBJ2-7 and V is TRBV3-1; no definite D call. Germline V gives CDR1 LGHDT, CDR2 YNNKEL (reference sequence). Trimming left V 0 bases short and J 6 bases short, with 12 bases between. This CDR3 region has 14 residues. The CDR3 region is CASSQDTGWPEQYF. DNA for the CDR3: TGTGCCAGCAGCCAAGATACCGGGTGGCCCGAGCAGTACTTC.

This clonotype was detected only a few times. The chain is built from TRBV3-1 and TRBJ1-5; D call uncertain. Germline-derived CDR1 and CDR2 are LGHDT and YNNKEL (reference sequence). The ends were cut back, 0 bases at V and 0 bases at J, with 6 bases in the middle. CDR3 length equals 15 residues. Written as DNA, the CDR3 is TGTGCCAGCAGCCAAGATACGAGTAGCAATCAGCCCCAGCATTTT. As protein: CASSQDTSSNQPQHF.

The chain uses TRBV30 and TRBJ1-5; D might be TRBD1 (5 bases). V shed 4 bases and J shed 7 bases, with 26 bases lying between them. The CDR3 contains 17 residues. Germline values: CDR1 GTSNPN, CDR2 SVGIG (reference sequence). The CDR3 DNA sequence: TGTGCCTGGACCACGTCAGGGCTTCTCAGATTACGCCAGCCCCAGCATTTT. Translated: CAWTTSGLLRLRQPQHF. Drawing the rest from reference TRBV30 and TRBJ1-5, the complete variable domain is SQTIHQWPATLVQPVGSPLSLECTVEGTSNPNLYWYRQAAGRGLQLLFYSVGIGQISSEVPQNLSASRPQDRQFILSSKKLLLSDSGFYLCAWTTSGLLRLRQPQHFGDGTRLSIL.

This clonotype was seen a few times. This rearrangement joins TRBV27 to TRBJ1-1, with no clear D. V lost 1 base, J lost 1 base, and 7 bases lay in between. Germline CDR1 is MNHEY and CDR2 is SMNVEV (reference sequence). This CDR3 contains 14 residues. The CDR3 loop reads CASSLFDKNTEAFF. CDR3 in DNA: TGTGCCAGCAGTTTATTCGACAAGAACACTGAAGCTTTCTTT.

This clonotype has more than one count but fewer than ten. The chain uses TRBV2 and TRBJ2-5; 9 bases match TRBD1. The V gene's germline CDR1 is SNHLY and CDR2 FYNNEI. The CDR3 covers 13 residues. V lost 6 bases to trimming and J lost 7 bases; unmatched junction nucleotides: 6. The CDR3 DNA reads TGTGCCAGCAGAGAGGGACAGGGAGGGACCCAGTACTTC. Translated, it gives CASREGQGGTQYF.

This clonotype turned up a few times. The genes are TRBV5-6 and TRBJ1-6; D gene uncertain. The CDR3 consists of 14 residues. From germline, CDR1 is SGHDT and CDR2 YYEEEE. V dropped 5 bases and J dropped 10 bases, with 16 bases sitting between them. The CDR3 protein is CASSRKGNESPLHF. For the CDR3, the DNA is TGTGCCAGCAGTAGAAAGGGCAACGAATCACCCCTCCACTTT.

DNA for the CDR3: TGTGCCAGCAGTTTAAGACTAGCGGGAGACGGCGGGGAGCTGTTTTTT. Its translation: CASSLRLAGDGGELFF. This chain joins TRBV28 and TRBJ2-2; 12 bases are a match to TRBD2. Trimming cost V 2 bases and J 7 bases; bases outside gene matches: 5. CDR1 and CDR2 from the germline V gene are MDHEN and SYDVKM. The CDR3 totals 16 residues. The full variable domain, with the rest looked up from reference TRBV28 and TRBJ2-2, is DVKVTQSSRYLVKRTGEKVFLECVQDMDHENMFWYRQDPGLGLRLIYFSYDVKMKEKGDIPEGYSVSREKKERFSLILESASTNQTSMYLCASSLRLAGDGGELFFGEGSRLTVL.

A word on this clonotype: This clone may be a read error of a much larger clone one base away. J is TRBJ2-2 and V is TRBV10-3; no reliable D call. Germline CDR1 and CDR2: ENHRY and SYGVKD. The CDR3 spans 16 residues. Written as DNA, the CDR3 is TGTGCCGTCAGTGAGTCGGTCGTAACGAACACCGGGGAGCTGTTTTTT. Residues: CAVSESVVTNTGELFF.

This clonotype occurred a few times. The rearrangement uses TRBV3-1 and TRBJ2-1; TRBD2 matches at 9 bases. The CDR3 is 13 residues long. The V gene's germline CDR1 is LGHDT and CDR2 YNNKEL (reference sequence). With 4 bases clipped from V and 6 bases from J, the junction kept 1 base outside the gene matches. CDR3 sequence: CASSLAGVNEQFF. The CDR3, as DNA: TGTGCCAGCAGCCTAGCGGGAGTCAATGAGCAGTTCTTC.